This T cell receptor beta chain was recorded in a study of blood T cell repertoires in COVID-19. Turning to the study itself: Samples taken during acute and convalescent COVID-19 were collected in the United States, Italy and Spain. In each case, the material was cDNA or gDNA derived from T cells, B-cell-depleted T cells, or PBMCs.

The CDR3 totals 15 residues. V lost 5 bases and J lost 5, with 16 bases in between. From germline, CDR1 is MDHEN and CDR2 SYDVKM. Per the authors' pipeline: Reference gene primer amplification gave estimated nucleated cell counts. The table came from immunoSEQ multiplex PCR; TCRdb's copy has only in-frame clones and leaves some out. The V and J calls and clone size come from that table; D and trimming were worked out from the DNA. The table records around 200,000 clones, approximately 83% of them present only once. The TCR originated in a human donor with active or convalescent COVID-19. The donor label of this sample is uncertain. The V and J genes are TRBV28 and TRBJ1-5, with a weak D call TRBD1 (6 bases). The specimen sequenced was peripheral blood. In DNA form, the CDR3 reads TGTGCCAGCAGTACCAACCCACAGGGAGATCAGCCCCAGCATTTT. Translated, it gives CASSTNPQGDQPQHF.